Sequencing of this TCR beta chain was carried out in a study of cytomegalovirus exposure and HLA in healthy donors. Findings and caveats of the study: In an earlier analysis, most TCR beta V segments were productive about 90% or about 30% of the time. In a later analysis, common viral pathogens appeared linked to several of the most significant clusters.

Unmatched junction bases numbered 7, after V lost 2 bases and J lost 7 bases. Germline V gene lookup returns CDR1 MNHNY and CDR2 SVGAGI (reference sequence). The CDR3 has 15 amino acids. 13 Jbeta primers and 60 Vbeta primers were used for the PCR. Using immunoSEQ multiplex PCR, the repertoire was profiled, and TCRdb retains in-frame clones only, with some absent. The table records 150,000 to 200,000 clones, around 76% of them present only once. To note about this clone: Its antigen is not known.

Material for sequencing was PBMCs. The chain links TRBV6-6 to TRBJ2-1; TRBD2 agrees at 8 bases. This sequence originates from a man aged 40-49 years in good health and CMV-seropositive. This CDR3 is CASSYAGGQRNEQFF. CDR3 in DNA: TGTGCCAGCAGTTACGCGGGGGGTCAAAGGAATGAGCAGTTCTTC.